The present entry profiles one T cell receptor (beta chain) with its context. One junction end does not reproduce the germline sequence, and a read error may be involved. The CDR3 is 15 amino acids. Germline lookup yields CDR1 LGHNA and CDR2 YNFKEQ. The sample comes from a study of T cell responses to AZD1222 COVID-19 vaccine. Some clones are missing from TCRdb's copy, which holds only in-frame ones; the method was immunoSEQ multiplex PCR. Of 180,000 or so clones in the sample, roughly 94% were seen once. Sequenced here: peripheral blood, sampled on day 0 of AZD1222 vaccination. V is TRBV4-2 and J is TRBJ1-2; possibly TRBD1 for D (6 bases). The TCR comes from an adult in good health. This CDR3 reads CASSQDRGASARRSF. CDR3 nucleotide sequence: TGTGCCAGCAGCCAAGATAGGGGGGCTTCGGCCCGAAGATCCTTC.